Shown below are 30 T cell receptor beta chains from a single sample sequenced in a study of CD8 T cells in ankylosing spondylitis. A single record per CDR3 protein comes from TCRdb applying MiXCR to the 5' RACE reads. This table holds about 39,000 distinct CDR3 sequences, over 9% found once. Sequenced input: blood, either unsorted or a sorted T cell fraction (not recorded which). The receptors here all came from a male donor with ankylosing spondylitis or in good health (not recorded which).

Sample share makes this clonotype medium-sized. In DNA form, the CDR3 reads TGTGCCAGCAGAAAGACCGTGACAGCCTATAATTCACCCCTCCACTTT. This sequence encodes CASRKTVTAYNSPLHF. The gene calls are TRBV6-5 and TRBJ1-6, with D tentatively TRBD1 (5 bases). V gave up 6 bases and J gave up 2 bases, with 14 bases separating them. CDR1 is MNHEY and CDR2 is SVGAGI in the germline V gene. The CDR3 extends over 16 amino acids.

At least ten counts were recorded for this clonotype. The chain recombines TRBV3-1 with TRBJ1-1, with D perhaps TRBD1 (6 bases). Per the germline V gene, CDR1 is LGHDT and CDR2 is YNNKEL (reference sequence). The CDR3 length is 14 residues. Trimming removed 3 bases from V and 1 base from J, with 9 bases in between. CDR3 sequence: CASSQGGPNTEAFF. The CDR3 nucleotides are TGTGCCAGCAGCCAGGGGGGCCCGAACACTGAAGCTTTCTTT. The variable domain in full, completed from reference TRBV3-1 and TRBJ1-1, reads DTAVSQTPKYLVTQMGNDKSIKCEQNLGHDTMYWYKQDSKKFLKIMFSYNNKELIINETVPNRFSPKSPDKAHLNLHINSLELGDSAVYFCASSQGGPNTEAFFGQGTRLTVV.

This clonotype has just a few counts. The chain has TRBV19 and TRBJ2-3; 9 bases are shared with TRBD2. Germline CDR1 is LNHDA and CDR2 is SQIVND (reference sequence). J was trimmed by 0 bases and V by 7 bases; bases with no gene match: 5. This CDR3 has 15 amino acids. The CDR3 coding sequence is TGTGCCAGTACGTTGACTAGCGGAAGCACAGATACGCAGTATTTT. This codes for CASTLTSGSTDTQYF.

This clonotype was observed at least ten times. The J gene is TRBJ2-6, the V gene TRBV29-1; possibly TRBD1 for D (6 bases). Trimming removed 6 bases from V and 4 bases from J, with 10 bases in between. The CDR3 sequence is 13 residues long. Per germline, CDR1 SQVTM and CDR2 ANQGSEA. CDR3 sequence (DNA): TGCAGCGTAACAGGGACCGGGGCCAACGTCCTGACTTTC. This gives the protein CSVTGTGANVLTF. The full variable domain, its missing parts supplied by reference TRBV29-1 and TRBJ2-6, is SAVISQKPSRDICQRGTSLTIQCQVDSQVTMMFWYRQQPGQSLTLIATANQGSEATYESGFVIDKFPISRPNLTFSTLTVSNMSPEDSSIYLCSVTGTGANVLTFGAGSRLTVL.

This clonotype came up many times. This chain connects TRBV7-3 to TRBJ2-3; a possible D gene is TRBD2 (5 bases). CDR3 length: 16 residues. V dropped 1 base and J dropped 4 bases, with 15 bases sitting between them. The germline V gene has CDR1 SGHTA and CDR2 FQGTGA. CDR3 loop: CASSLSGRGVADTQYF. In DNA, the CDR3 is TGTGCCAGCAGCTTAAGCGGGCGTGGGGTGGCAGATACGCAGTATTTT.

This clonotype was seen ten or more times. V is TRBV27 and J is TRBJ2-1; 8 bases match TRBD2. The CDR3 is made up of 16 amino acids. CDR1 is MNHEY and CDR2 is SMNVEV in the germline V gene (reference sequence). Trimming cost V 6 bases and J 1 base; bases outside gene matches: 8. The CDR3 coding sequence is TGTGCCAGCAGCCTTCAGGCTAGCGGGTCCTACAATGAGCAGTTCTTC. It codes for CASSLQASGSYNEQFF.

This clonotype appeared a few times. The chain recombines TRBV4-1 with TRBJ1-2; 8 nucleotides align to TRBD1. This CDR3 spans 16 amino acids. The germline gives CDR1 MGHRA, CDR2 YSYEKL. V shed 5 bases and J 2 bases; nucleotides not matched to a gene: 10. The CDR3 reads CASSGTGGILNYGYTF. The CDR3 bases are TGCGCCAGCAGCGGGACAGGTGGGATTCTCAACTATGGCTACACCTTC.

The chain links TRBV7-9 to TRBJ1-4; D gene ambiguous. Trimming left V 2 bases short and J 8 bases short, with 9 bases between. The CDR3 is 13 residues long. Germline values: CDR1 SEHNR, CDR2 FQNEAQ (reference sequence). CDR3 nucleotide sequence: TGTGCCAGCAGCTTAAGCCTCGGGGAAAAACTGTTTTTT. Residues: CASSLSLGEKLFF.

This clonotype was detected ten times or more. CDR3 sequence: CASSLLSFKQETQYF. The CDR3 DNA is TGTGCCAGCAGCTTACTGAGCTTCAAGCAAGAGACCCAGTACTTC. J is TRBJ2-5 and V is TRBV11-1; D not certain. Trimming shortened V by 2 bases and J by 2 bases, and 12 bases separated the two germline ends. Germline CDR1 reads SGHAT; CDR2 reads FQDESV (reference sequence). This CDR3 spans 15 amino acids.

This clonotype has ten or more counts. The rearrangement joins TRBV6-5 to TRBJ1-5; no definite D call. Germline V gives CDR1 MNHEY, CDR2 SVGAGI. This CDR3 contains 15 residues. The V end lost 2 bases, the J end lost 3 bases, and 11 bases lay between the germline ends. This CDR3 reads CASSYAVLDNQPQHF. CDR3 nucleotides: TGTGCCAGCAGTTACGCGGTACTGGACAATCAGCCCCAGCATTTT.

The chain uses TRBV7-2 and TRBJ2-5; weak D call: TRBD1 (5 bases). CDR1 is SGHTA and CDR2 is FQGNSA in the germline V gene. V dropped 1 base and J dropped 7 bases, with 7 bases sitting between them. The CDR3 is 12 amino acids. This chain's CDR3 is CASSLGGGTQYF. CDR3 bases: TGTGCCAGCAGCTTAGGGGGCGGGACCCAGTACTTC.

V and J are TRBV7-3 and TRBJ2-1, with 7 positions matching TRBD2. V gave up 5 bases and J gave up 0 bases; unmatched junction bases: 7. Germline assignment: CDR1 SGHTA and CDR2 FQGTGA. The CDR3 runs to 16 residues. The CDR3 here is CASSKRASGSYNEQFF. Here the CDR3 DNA reads TGTGCCAGCAGCAAAAGGGCTAGCGGCTCCTACAATGAGCAGTTCTTC.

This clonotype was recorded at least ten times. The genes are TRBV4-3 and TRBJ2-3; 8 positions match TRBD2. There are 16 residues in the CDR3. The J segment lost 0 bases and the V segment lost 1 base, leaving 3 bases of the junction unmatched. Germline CDR1 LGHNA, CDR2 YSLEER. The CDR3 bases are TGCGCCAGCAGCCAAGGACTAGCGTCTAGCACAGATACGCAGTATTTT. This gives the protein CASSQGLASSTDTQYF.

This clonotype was recorded at least ten times. The chain joins TRBV20-1 to TRBJ2-5; tentatively, D is TRBD2 (6 bases). The V end lost 4 bases, the J end lost 5 bases, and 14 bases lay between the germline ends. Germline-derived CDR1 and CDR2 are DFQATT and SNEGSKA (reference sequence). There are 13 residues in the CDR3. In DNA form, the CDR3 reads TGCAGTGCTATCCGAAGGGCGGGGGAGACCCAGTACTTC. It translates to CSAIRRAGETQYF.

This clonotype was seen repeatedly, ten times or more. The CDR3 coding sequence is TGTGCCAGCAGCTCCGGACTAGCGGGAGGCAAGCCAGATACGCAGTATTTT. Its translation: CASSSGLAGGKPDTQYF. The chain couples TRBV6-2 or TRBV6-3 to TRBJ2-3; TRBD2 aligns across 14 bases. The CDR3 is 17 amino acids. CDR1 and CDR2 from the germline V gene are MNHEY and SVGEGT. V was clipped by 6 bases and J by 4 bases; unmatched bases: 9.

In its sample, this clonotype was seen many times. The chain recombines TRBV20-1 with TRBJ1-1; D gene uncertain. The length of the CDR3 is 11 residues. Trimming took 4 bases from V and 1 from J, leaving 4 bases between them. CDR1 is DFQATT, CDR2 SNEGSKA, per germline (reference sequence). CDR3 DNA sequence: TGCAGTGCTACGGAGAACACTGAAGCTTTCTTT. This gives the protein CSATENTEAFF.

This clonotype has ten or more counts. V and J are TRBV18 and TRBJ2-3, with a possible D match to TRBD1 (5 bases). The CDR3 covers 14 residues. The V gene lost 3 bases and the J gene lost 0 bases, with 7 bases spanning the gap. In germline, CDR1 is KGHSH, CDR2 LQKENI. This CDR3 reads CASSPPGSTDTQYF. In DNA, the CDR3 is TGTGCCAGCTCACCCCCAGGGAGCACAGATACGCAGTATTTT.

This clonotype was counted many times. The V gene is TRBV24-1, the J gene TRBJ2-5; the match to TRBD2 covers 8 bases. CDR1 and CDR2 from the germline V gene are KGHDR and SFDVKD. The CDR3 runs 16 residues. Losses at the gene ends were 5 bases for V and 1 base for J; bases not matched to a gene: 8. The CDR3 nucleotides read TGTGCCACCAGTGGGAATTCGGGAGGGTCCCAAGAGACCCAGTACTTC. Its protein product is CATSGNSGGSQETQYF.

This clonotype was recorded at least ten times. This chain links TRBV20-1 with TRBJ1-4; TRBD1 matches at 7 bases. The CDR3 runs to 17 residues. V dropped 0 bases and J dropped 3; count of bases not matched to a gene: 10. Germline V lookup: CDR1 DFQATT, CDR2 SNEGSKA (reference sequence). CDR3 DNA sequence: TGCAGTGCTAGAGATGTCGGCCGACAGGGAGCTAATGAAAAACTGTTTTTT. Translation gives CSARDVGRQGANEKLFF.

This clonotype was detected many times. The genes are TRBV28 and TRBJ2-4; 8 bases fit TRBD2. With 2 bases clipped from V and 6 bases from J, the junction kept 6 bases outside the gene matches. CDR1 and CDR2 (germline): MDHEN, SYDVKM. This CDR3 spans 15 amino acids. The CDR3 DNA reads TGTGCCAGCAGTTTAGGAGCGGGAGCCGGAAACATTCAGTACTTC. Translation gives CASSLGAGAGNIQYF.

This clonotype was counted many times. The chain employs TRBV12-3 or TRBV12-4 and TRBJ2-3; 10 bases fit TRBD1. The CDR3 runs 15 residues. V lost 3 bases, J lost 5 bases, and 5 bases stayed unmatched. CDR3 DNA sequence: TGTGCCAGCAGTTTCCTGACAGGGGGCCGAGATACGCAGTATTTT. Protein product: CASSFLTGGRDTQYF.

This clonotype was counted many times. The rearrangement uses TRBV20-1 and TRBJ2-7, with D possibly matching TRBD1 (5 bases). V lost 0 bases and J 0 bases, leaving 15 bases between the germline ends. The CDR3 is made up of 16 amino acids. CDR1 is DFQATT, CDR2 SNEGSKA, per germline (reference sequence). The CDR3, as DNA: TGCAGTGCTAGAGATCATCGGCAGGGAAGCTCCTACGAGCAGTACTTC. Protein sequence: CSARDHRQGSSYEQYF.

This clonotype was recorded a few times. The rearrangement links TRBV3-1 to TRBJ2-2; D remains unclear. CDR3 size: 13 residues. V lost 4 bases and J 4 bases, leaving 7 bases between the germline ends. The V gene's germline CDR1 is LGHDT and CDR2 YNNKEL (reference sequence). CDR3: CASSPMGTGELFF. CDR3 nucleotides: TGTGCCAGCAGCCCCATGGGCACCGGGGAGCTGTTTTTT.

The table lists this clonotype with many counts. The chain joins TRBV5-6 to TRBJ2-1, with TRBD1 matching over 10 bases. CDR3 size: 16 residues. V lost 0 bases and J lost 7; bases outside the gene matches: 7. Germline CDR1 SGHDT, CDR2 YYEEEE. CDR3 bases: TGTGCCAGCAGCTTGGCCCGGGACAGGGGTAGGAATGAGCAGTTCTTC. Amino acids: CASSLARDRGRNEQFF.

This clonotype was detected many times. The J gene is TRBJ2-2, the V gene TRBV6-1; 10 bases fit TRBD1. V was clipped by 7 bases and J by 7 bases; unmatched bases: 9. Germline V gene data show CDR1 as MNHNS and CDR2 as SASEGT. The CDR3 loop spans 15 amino acids. The CDR3: CASTRDRGMSGELFF. The CDR3 DNA follows: TGTGCCAGCACCAGGGACAGGGGTATGAGCGGGGAGCTGTTTTTT.

The chain recombines TRBV2 with TRBJ1-2; D gene ambiguous. Per the germline V gene, CDR1 is SNHLY and CDR2 is FYNNEI. The germline V and J ends were trimmed by 1 base and 2 bases, with 8 bases remaining between them. The CDR3 is 14 amino acids. The CDR3 nucleotides are TGTGCCAGCAGTGAAGGGCACCTAAACTATGGCTACACCTTC. Translated: CASSEGHLNYGYTF.

This clonotype was detected ten times or more. The chain uses TRBV3-1 and TRBJ2-2, with D unresolved. V lost 1 base, J lost 4 bases, and 4 bases lay in between. Germline CDR1 LGHDT, CDR2 YNNKEL (reference sequence). The CDR3 sequence is 13 residues long. CDR3 sequence: CASSQVTTGELFF. CDR3 nucleotide sequence: TGTGCCAGCAGCCAAGTTACCACCGGGGAGCTGTTTTTT.

This clonotype has ten or more counts. The CDR3 region has the DNA TGCAGTGCTAGATACACAGGGTTAAATTCACCCCTCCACTTT. This sequence encodes CSARYTGLNSPLHF. The V and J genes are TRBV20-1 and TRBJ1-6, with D possibly matching TRBD1 (6 bases). Germline CDR1 reads DFQATT; CDR2 reads SNEGSKA (reference sequence). CDR3 length: 14 residues. The V end lost 2 bases, the J end lost 7 bases, and 12 bases lay between the germline ends.

This clonotype has a count of ten or more. The chain has TRBV5-1 and TRBJ2-5, with 7 bases lining up with TRBD1. CDR1 SGHRS and CDR2 YFSETQ come from the germline V gene. J lost 1 base, V lost 4 bases, and 4 bases had no gene match. This CDR3 contains 14 residues. The CDR3 reads CASSPDRVQETQYF. The DNA of the CDR3 is TGCGCCAGCAGCCCCGACAGGGTCCAAGAGACCCAGTACTTC.

This clonotype was recorded at least ten times. V is TRBV2 and J is TRBJ2-5, with 14 bases that match TRBD2. The CDR3 has 19 amino acids. Losses at the gene ends were 0 bases for V and 3 bases for J; bases not matched to a gene: 9. Germline values: CDR1 SNHLY, CDR2 FYNNEI. In nucleotides, the CDR3 is TGTGCCAGCAGTGAAGCGCTTTGGGGACTAGCGGGAGCTGAAGAGACCCAGTACTTC. Its protein product is CASSEALWGLAGAEETQYF.